Below are 31 T cell receptor beta chains sequenced from a single sample in a study of breast tumors, draining lymph nodes, adjacent tissues. Each CDR3 protein is one row after TCRdb ran MiXCR on the multiplex PCR reads. This table has tens of thousands of distinct CDR3 sequences, under 45% appearing once. Material: breast tumor tissue. These receptors were obtained from a female donor with breast cancer. Some clones in this sample may be carry-over from other donors' samples.

This CDR3 is CSAPRVAGGTGELFF. The CDR3, as DNA: TGCAGTGCTCCCAGGGTAGCGGGAGGGACCGGGGAGCTGTTTTTT. The chain employs TRBV20-1 and TRBJ2-2, with 11 bases identical to TRBD2. Germline V gene data show CDR1 as DFQATT and CDR2 as SNEGSKA (reference sequence). The CDR3 is 15 amino acids. V was pared by 5 bases and J by 5 bases, with 7 bases of the junction left unmatched.

The table lists this clonotype with many counts. The chain couples TRBV20-1 to TRBJ2-1; 7 bases map to TRBD2. The CDR3 loop spans 15 amino acids. V lost 3 bases and J lost 6; bases outside the gene matches: 11. Germline CDR1 is DFQATT and CDR2 is SNEGSKA (reference sequence). The CDR3 nucleotides read TGCAGTGCTAGGACTACAGCGGGATCGGGCAATGAGCAGTTCTTC. It yields the protein CSARTTAGSGNEQFF.

In its sample, this clonotype was seen many times. The chain links TRBV7-9 to TRBJ1-2, with D maybe TRBD1 (6 bases). Per germline, CDR1 SEHNR and CDR2 FQNEAQ (reference sequence). The CDR3 length is 14 residues. Deletions cut 1 base from V and 4 bases from J, with 10 bases between. The CDR3 loop is CASSLVGGAYGYTF. The CDR3 DNA sequence: TGTGCCAGCAGCTTAGTAGGGGGTGCCTATGGCTACACCTTC.

This clonotype occurred many times. This chain uses TRBV2 with TRBJ1-2; D is unclear. V lost 5 bases, J lost 0 bases, and 7 bases lay in between. Germline V gene lookup returns CDR1 SNHLY and CDR2 FYNNEI. CDR3 length equals 13 residues. The CDR3 loop reads CASSPQANYGYTF. CDR3 nucleotides: TGTGCCAGCAGTCCTCAGGCTAACTATGGCTACACCTTC.

In the case of this clonotype: The conserved closing phenylalanine or tryptophan is absent in this CDR3, likely reflecting a read error. The CDR3 DNA is TGTGCCAGCAGCTTCCTACAGGGGGCCGGTGGCTACACCCTC. Protein product: CASSFLQGAGGYTL. The rearrangement uses TRBV7-2 and TRBJ1-2; TRBD1 matches at 9 bases. Germline V gene lookup returns CDR1 SGHTA and CDR2 FQGNSA. The CDR3 spans 14 residues. Unmatched junction bases numbered 6, after V lost 3 bases and J lost 7 bases.

The gene calls are TRBV15 and TRBJ2-7; 12 bases fit TRBD1. The ends lost 3 bases at V and 2 bases at J; junction bases unmatched: 14. CDR3 length: 19 amino acids. Germline lookup yields CDR1 LNHNV and CDR2 YYDKDF (reference sequence). CDR3 in DNA: TGTGCCACCAGCAGTCCCGGGACAGGGGGCTTCCAGGGCCCCTACGAGCAGTACTTC. It encodes CATSSPGTGGFQGPYEQYF.

In this sample, this clonotype turned up many times. Since a much larger clone is just one base distant, this may be a read error. V gene TRBV6-5 combines with J gene TRBJ2-7; D unclear. The CDR3 loop spans 12 amino acids. The ends were cut back, 6 bases at V and 6 bases at J, with 12 bases in the middle. Germline-derived CDR1 and CDR2 are MNHEY and SVGAGI. CDR3 coding DNA: TGTGCCAGCAGACCCTCCTTGGGCGAGCAGTACTTC. This sequence encodes CASRPSLGEQYF.

This clonotype was seen only a few times. V and J are TRBV6-1 and TRBJ2-2; no definite D call. With 11 bases removed from V and 1 base from J, the gap between germline ends came to 11 bases. This CDR3 spans 13 amino acids. Per germline, CDR1 MNHNS and CDR2 SASEGT. For the CDR3, the DNA is TGTGCCGGCGACCCCTTGAACACCGGGGAGCTGTTTTTT. As protein: CAGDPLNTGELFF.

Ten or more counts support this clonotype. The chain recombines TRBV20-1 with TRBJ2-3; D may be TRBD1 or TRBD2 (7 bases each). The V end lost 6 bases, the J end lost 5 bases, and 18 bases lay between the germline ends. Germline CDR1 and CDR2: DFQATT and SNEGSKA (reference sequence). The CDR3 runs to 14 residues. In DNA form, the CDR3 reads TGCAGTGCCAGGCAGGGGGGGGTTCAAGATACGCAGTATTTT. It codes for CSARQGGVQDTQYF.

V is TRBV11-3 and J is TRBJ2-7, with D uncertain. This CDR3 region has 17 residues. The germline V gene encodes CDR1 SGHNT and CDR2 YENEEA. Trimming left V 4 bases short and J 1 base short, with 20 bases between. The CDR3 DNA is TGTGCCAGCAGCTACTACCACCGAGGCGCGAAATCCTACGAGCAGTACTTC. Translation gives CASSYYHRGAKSYEQYF. The full variable domain, completed using reference TRBV11-3 and TRBJ2-7, is EAGVVQSPRYKIIEKKQPVAFWCNPISGHNTLYWYLQNLGQGPELLIRYENEEAVDDSQLPKDRFSAERLKGVDSTLKIQPAELGDSAVYLCASSYYHRGAKSYEQYFGPGTRLTVT.

This chain links TRBV29-1 with TRBJ1-2, with D maybe TRBD1 (5 bases). Looked up from germline, CDR1 is SQVTM and CDR2 is ANQGSEA. V was pared by 4 bases and J by 4 bases, with 10 bases between. The CDR3 runs to 12 residues. The CDR3 loop is CSVGGDFYGYTF. The DNA for the CDR3 is TGCAGCGTTGGAGGGGACTTCTATGGCTACACCTTC.

This clonotype has only a few counts. This chain joins TRBV6-2 or TRBV6-3 and TRBJ2-4; tentative D call: TRBD2 (5 bases). Germline CDR1 and CDR2: MNHEY and SVGEGT. The CDR3 is made up of 18 amino acids. V was clipped by 2 bases and J by 1 base, with 18 bases between them. The CDR3 DNA reads as TGTGCCAGCAGTTACCCATTAGGTGAATCGGGGGCCAAAAACATTCAGTACTTC. Translation gives CASSYPLGESGAKNIQYF.

In this sample, this clonotype turned up many times. A much larger clone sits a single nucleotide away, making a read error possible. V gene TRBV19 combines with J gene TRBJ2-6; no reliable D call. Germline-derived CDR1 and CDR2 are LNHDA and SQIVND (reference sequence). The CDR3 totals 15 residues. The CDR3 region is CASSRHGAGTNVLTF. The DNA of the CDR3 is TGTGCCAGTAGCAGACACGGTGCTGGGACCAACGTCCTGACTTTC.

The chain combines TRBV11-3 with TRBJ2-2; D ambiguous. The CDR3 runs 14 residues. The germline V and J ends were trimmed by 1 base and 4 bases, with 7 bases remaining between them. The germline gives CDR1 SGHNT, CDR2 YENEEA. This chain's CDR3 is CASSLVRSTGELFF. CDR3 DNA: TGTGCCAGCAGCTTAGTCAGGAGCACCGGGGAGCTGTTTTTT.

This clonotype was observed many times. The CDR3 bases are TGTGCCAGCAGTTTCCTGGGACAGGCGATCTCTGGGGCCAACGTCCTGACTTTC. This sequence encodes CASSFLGQAISGANVLTF. This chain joins TRBV12-3 or TRBV12-4 and TRBJ2-6; TRBD1 matches at 8 bases. The CDR3 has 18 residues. Losses at the gene ends were 3 bases for V and 0 bases for J; bases not matched to a gene: 7.

V gene TRBV6-5 combines with J gene TRBJ2-7; 8 nucleotides align to TRBD1. The CDR3 extends over 19 amino acids. The trim removed 0 bases at V and 0 bases at J, leaving 13 bases unmatched. From germline, CDR1 is MNHEY and CDR2 SVGAGI. The CDR3 nucleotides are TGTGCCAGCAGTTACTCTTACAGCTCGACAGGGGCTAACTCCTACGAGCAGTACTTC. This translates into CASSYSYSSTGANSYEQYF.

J is TRBJ2-2 and V is TRBV12-3 or TRBV12-4; D tentatively reads TRBD1 or TRBD2 (5 bases each). Trimming pared 11 bases from V and 5 bases from J, leaving 21 bases between. This CDR3 is 15 amino acids long. This CDR3 reads CAASLGRRETGELFF. Here the CDR3 DNA reads TGTGCCGCCAGTTTGGGACGACGCGAAACCGGGGAGCTGTTTTTT.

The V gene is TRBV20-1, the J gene TRBJ2-5; either TRBD1 or TRBD2 may fit D (5 bases each). Trimming took off 6 bases at V and 7 bases at J, with 9 bases between the two ends. Germline V gives CDR1 DFQATT, CDR2 SNEGSKA (reference sequence). The CDR3 spans 10 residues. The CDR3 DNA sequence: TGCAGTGCCGAGGGGTGGACCCAGTACTTC. Its protein is CSAEGWTQYF.

About this clonotype: The limits of the CDR3 on the DNA are not certain, so only TCRdb's listed CDR3 is given. The V and J genes are TRBV12-3 or TRBV12-4 and TRBJ2-5; the table's D gene call, TRBD1, was not cross checked with the DNA. Counting both end residues, the CDR3 totals 16 amino acids. This CDR3 reads CASSFGTGSSLGTRYF.

This clonotype was recorded once. The J gene is TRBJ2-1, the V gene TRBV7-9; no clear D gene. Germline CDR1 SEHNR, CDR2 FQNEAQ (reference sequence). The CDR3 sequence is 14 residues long. Trimming left V 4 bases short and J 4 bases short, with 11 bases between. CDR3 bases: TGTGCCAGCAGCTCGTCGGAAGGATACAATGAGCAGTTCTTC. Protein: CASSSSEGYNEQFF.

Note on this clonotype: This CDR3 is missing its conserved last phenylalanine or tryptophan, likely due to a read error. The DNA is omitted, as the CDR3 cannot be located on it reliably, and the CDR3 follows TCRdb's listing. CDR3 protein: CASSPGDG. The rearrangement uses TRBV5-4 and TRBJ1-3; TRBD1, the table's D call, lacks a check against the DNA. The CDR3 contains 8 residues when both ends are counted. CDR1 is SGHNT and CDR2 is YYREEE in the germline V gene (reference sequence).

The rearrangement uses TRBV5-1 and TRBJ1-2; 7 positions agree with TRBD1. This CDR3 region has 15 residues. Germline V CDR1 and CDR2: SGHRS, YFSETQ. The junction had 7 bases not matched to a gene; V was cut back by 3 bases and J by 2 bases. CDR3 in DNA: TGCGCCAGCAGCTCATTCGGACAGGAGAACTATGGCTACACCTTC. This sequence encodes CASSSFGQENYGYTF.

The chain uses TRBV4-3 and TRBJ1-3; D perhaps matches TRBD1 (5 bases). This CDR3 comprises 14 residues. From germline, CDR1 is LGHNA and CDR2 YSLEER. V dropped 5 bases and J dropped 4 bases, with 12 bases sitting between them. This chain's CDR3 is CASSLMGEGNTIYF. For the CDR3, the DNA is TGCGCCAGCAGCTTGATGGGGGAGGGAAACACCATATATTTT.

This CDR3 reads CASSPPTGAHTDTQYF. The CDR3 DNA reads TGTGCCAGCAGCCCGCCCACAGGGGCCCACACAGATACGCAGTATTTT. This chain connects TRBV9 to TRBJ2-3, with TRBD1 identical over 7 bases. V gave up 4 bases and J gave up 2 bases; unmatched junction bases: 10. The CDR3 runs 16 residues. Germline values: CDR1 SGDLS, CDR2 YYNGEE.

V usage is TRBV11-2 and J usage is TRBJ1-1; weak D call: TRBD1 (5 bases). V was cut by 0 bases and J by 13 bases, with 18 bases left in between. The CDR3 has 14 amino acids. Germline assignment: CDR1 SGHAT and CDR2 FQNNGV. Written as DNA, the CDR3 is TGTGCCAGCAGCTTAGATCAGGGCACCCAGGTTGGTTTCTTT. Protein sequence: CASSLDQGTQVGFF.

This clonotype appeared many times. V and J are TRBV30 and TRBJ1-2; 7 bases are shared with TRBD1. The length of the CDR3 is 13 residues. Germline CDR1 and CDR2: GTSNPN and SVGIG (reference sequence). V lost 0 bases and J lost 7; bases outside the gene matches: 5. The CDR3, as DNA: TGTGCCTGGAGTGTAGGGACAGCCAGTGGCTACACCTTC. The encoded protein is CAWSVGTASGYTF.

Notes on this clonotype: A much larger clone differs from this one at a single base, so this may be a read error. The CDR3 loop is CSAKGQQETPYF. Here the CDR3 DNA reads TGCAGTGCTAAGGGACAGCAGGAGACCCCGTACTTC. The genes are TRBV20-1 and TRBJ2-5, with TRBD1 matching 7 bases. The CDR3 has 12 amino acids. The germline CDR1 and CDR2 sequences are DFQATT and SNEGSKA (reference sequence).

With regard to this clonotype: It is likely a read error, because the conserved phenylalanine at the end of the CDR3 is missing. The chain is built from TRBV2 and TRBJ1-2, with D unresolved. Trimming took off 7 bases at V and 4 bases at J, with 16 bases between the two ends. The length of the CDR3 is 14 residues. Germline loops: CDR1 SNHLY, CDR2 FYNNEI. The CDR3 loop is CASNLRSEGYGYTL. CDR3 DNA sequence: TGTGCCAGCAACCTTCGATCTGAAGGCTATGGCTACACCCTC.

In this sample, this clonotype turned up many times. The chain is built from TRBV28 and TRBJ1-6, with a possible D match to TRBD1 (6 bases). Trimming stripped 6 bases from V and 6 bases from J, with 15 bases between. This CDR3 region has 15 residues. CDR1 and CDR2 (germline): MDHEN, SYDVKM. The chain's CDR3 is CASRSPQGLNSPLHF. The CDR3 bases are TGTGCCAGCAGGTCGCCACAGGGCCTTAATTCACCCCTCCACTTT.

Of note for this clonotype: Since a much larger clone is just one base distant, this may be a read error. The chain combines TRBV7-2 with TRBJ2-2; 12 nucleotides line up with TRBD2. Germline V lookup: CDR1 SGHTA, CDR2 FQGNSA. The CDR3 is 19 residues long. Here the CDR3 DNA reads TGTGCCAGCAGCGCGCGGACCCGACTAGCGGGAGAAAACCCCGGGGAGCTGCTTTTT. This gives the protein CASSARTRLAGENPGELLF.

This clonotype came up many times. V is TRBV20-1 and J is TRBJ1-5; the match to TRBD1 covers 11 bases. The CDR3 runs 13 residues. Germline V gene sequence: CDR1 DFQATT, CDR2 SNEGSKA (reference sequence). Unmatched junction bases numbered 3, after V lost 6 bases and J lost 5 bases. The CDR3 reads CSAVDRGHQPQHF. The CDR3 bases are TGCAGTGCGGTGGACAGGGGGCATCAGCCCCAGCATTTT.